The entry that follows covers one T cell receptor (beta chain) sequence. Its cognate antigen is unknown. The sample comes from a study of blood T cells in healthy people across ages. Study-wide findings and caveats: Observed TCR beta diversity per million T cells went down as age went up. This fall followed a roughly linear course with age.

Then a second PCR, running about 7 to 11 cycles, was carried out with a sample-barcoded 5' primer and a J-beta primer mix. One entry per CDR3 protein, called by TCRdb with MiXCR from the 5' RACE reads. Altogether about 1 million distinct CDR3 sequences are present, roughly 24% being singletons, with the ten largest covering approximately 0.79%. The V gene's germline CDR1 is SEHNR and CDR2 FQNEAQ (reference sequence). The CDR3 has 13 amino acids. V trimming: 5 bases; J trimming: 6 bases; junction bases outside the gene matches: 5. Each sample gave at least 7 million isolated PBMCs. Another study also made use of these data, one on T cells of mothers and their children. This second report adds: A few healthy Caucasian mothers and their six children donated. Thymic selection shapes TCR recombination output in related pairs, and it does so similarly in unrelated pairs.

The source material was blood. This rearrangement joins TRBV7-9 to TRBJ1-1; TRBD1 aligns across 8 bases. The clonotype comes from a girl aged 2 to 10 in good health. CDR3 residues: CASSRQGASEAFF. CDR3 coding DNA: TGTGCCAGCAGCCGCCAGGGGGCTTCTGAAGCTTTCTTT.